This TCR beta chain was identified during a study of shared clonotypes between healthy human individuals. About this clone: Antigen: not known.

V shed 5 bases and J 3 bases; nucleotides not matched to a gene: 9. This CDR3 spans 15 amino acids. Looked up from germline, CDR1 is SGHTA and CDR2 is FQGNSA. Overall study results and limits: Naive subsets generally had larger estimated richness than memory subsets.

Several immunoSEQ plates held equal portions of the genomic DNA taken from each subset. As handled by the study authors: ImmunoSEQ output held junction-only sequences without quality scores, so filtering differed. The protocol was immunoSEQ multiplex PCR, while the TCRdb copy is restricted to in-frame clones and leaves out a portion. The DNA was the basis for D and trimming; V, J and clone size are from that table. The sample shows 2.5 million or so clones, around nine tenths of them seen only once. Sequencing used naive CD4+ T cells sorted from blood. The subset denotes: CD45RA+ positively selected. The receptor's source is a man aged 18 to 30 in good health. V is TRBV7-2 and J is TRBJ2-5, with 7 bases lining up with TRBD2. The CDR3 DNA sequence: TGTGCCAGCAGCACTACCGGGACTAACAAAGAGACCCAGTACTTC. Protein product: CASSTTGTNKETQYF.